The next 5 T cell receptor beta chains were all read from a single sample in a study of response to subunit inactivated influenza vaccine. One entry per CDR3 protein, called by TCRdb with MiXCR from the RT-PCR reads. This table has 650,000 to 800,000 distinct CDR3 sequences, approximately 17% appearing once. Source: PBMCs from blood, taken more than 4 days after vaccination. Receptors originate from a man in his forties or fifties who received an inactivated influenza vaccine.

This clonotype was recorded a few times. The gene calls are TRBV4-1 and TRBJ2-1, with 8 bases fitting TRBD2. The CDR3 has 15 residues. Germline trimming cut 8 bases from V and 3 bases from J; bases unmatched to any gene: 9. Germline CDR1 reads MGHRA; CDR2 reads YSYEKL. The CDR3: CASSNAGTSYNEQFF. Written as DNA, the CDR3 is TGCGCCAGCTCGAACGCCGGGACTAGCTACAATGAGCAGTTCTTC.

This clonotype was picked up a small number of times. The chain combines TRBV6-5 with TRBJ2-2; unclear D gene. With 0 bases removed from V and 3 bases from J, the gap between germline ends came to 8 bases. The CDR3 runs to 15 residues. Germline V gene data show CDR1 as MNHEY and CDR2 as SVGAGI. In nucleotides, the CDR3 is TGTGCCAGCAGTTACTCGATTGGATACACCGGGGAGCTGTTTTTT. Translating it yields CASSYSIGYTGELFF.

J is TRBJ2-5 and V is TRBV5-1; D unresolved. Germline CDR1 is SGHRS and CDR2 is YFSETQ. Trimming removed 0 bases at V and 0 bases at J, with 6 bases between. The CDR3 spans 14 residues. For the CDR3, the DNA is TGCGCCAGCAGCTTGGGACTCTACCAAGAGACCCAGTACTTC. Protein: CASSLGLYQETQYF.

The rearrangement links TRBV6-5 to TRBJ1-1, with D possibly TRBD1 on 6 matching bases. V was cut by 4 bases and J by 6 bases, with 12 bases left in between. The CDR3 totals 13 residues. Germline V gives CDR1 MNHEY, CDR2 SVGAGI. The CDR3 loop reads CASSSRGSPEAFF. In DNA form, the CDR3 reads TGTGCCAGCAGTTCCAGGGGATCTCCTGAAGCTTTCTTT.

The V and J genes are TRBV9 and TRBJ2-7, with 8 bases matching TRBD1. The CDR3 covers 15 residues. With 3 bases clipped from V and 3 bases from J, the junction kept 8 bases outside the gene matches. CDR1 SGDLS and CDR2 YYNGEE come from the germline V gene. In DNA form, the CDR3 reads TGTGCCAGCAGCGCTGGGACAGGCCCTTACTACGAGCAGTACTTC. Residues: CASSAGTGPYYEQYF.